The source of this T cell receptor beta chain is a study of cytomegalovirus exposure and HLA in healthy donors. Whole-study results and caveats: Most TCR sequences were uncommon, yet certain public TCRs appeared in many donors. Presence/absence analyses assumed roughly uniform sequencing depth across donors, which may not hold. 87-base-pair reads could not separate some V segments, including TRBV6-2 and TRBV6-3. Cytomegalovirus status, reportedly, was diagnosed with high specificity and sensitivity by the classifier.

Concerning this clone: What it binds is unknown.

The germline V gene encodes CDR1 SGHRS and CDR2 YFSETQ. This CDR3 has 11 amino acids. V shed 5 bases and J shed 4 bases, with 7 bases lying between them. Primers included in the PCR were 60 Vbeta and 13 Jbeta primers. Profiling relied on immunoSEQ multiplex PCR, and the TCRdb table lists in-frame clones only, not all of them. The sample data list just over 150,000 clones. V usage is TRBV5-1 and J usage is TRBJ2-7; D is perhaps TRBD1 (5 bases). Sequencing was carried out using PBMCs. This clonotype was obtained from a woman aged 55 to 70 in good health and CMV-seronegative. The CDR3 sequence is CASRTEYEQYF. The DNA for the CDR3 is TGCGCCAGCAGGACAGAATACGAGCAGTACTTC.